The text below deals with one T cell receptor beta chain. Its matching antigen is unknown. CDR3 length: 19 amino acids. Germline V gene lookup returns CDR1 KGHSH and CDR2 LQKENI. V lost 1 base, J lost 3 bases, and 10 bases stayed unmatched. This sample stems from a study of T cells in pancreatic ductal adenocarcinoma. Surgery without prior neoadjuvant therapy was the treatment of the selected pancreatic ductal adenocarcinoma patients. Regarding the study as a whole: Comparisons of tumor and blood clonality may show falsely lower tumor diversity. No significant tumor-blood clonality difference; means were about 0.11 and 0.072.

Sequencing used immunoSEQ multiplex PCR; TCRdb keeps in-frame clones, though not all of them. In the table there are thousands of clones, around 68% of which are singletons. This receptor was taken from a human donor with pancreatic ductal adenocarcinoma. The V call is TRBV18, the J call TRBJ2-2; 11 bases are a match to TRBD1. Input material: pancreatic tumor tissue. CDR3 sequence (DNA): TGTGCCAGCTCACCACTTCCGATCGGACAGGGGGCGCACACCGGGGAGCTGTTTTTT. This translates into CASSPLPIGQGAHTGELFF.